Presented here are 18 T cell receptor beta chains from one specimen sequenced in a study of early T cells in non-severe SARS-CoV-2 infection (dated by TCRdb to the early 2020s). The library was generated by 5' RACE. Sequenced on a NextSeq 500. TCRdb passed the public sequencing reads through fastp at Q25 and MiXCR, retaining productive beta sequences. CDR3 protein sequences are deduplicated, and each keeps its most common genes and DNA. This sample has around 80,000 distinct CDR3 sequences in its table, and more than 9% of those were observed once. 8% of the sample goes to the ten largest clones. The starting material was whole blood, obtained at baseline. All receptors derive from an adult who was a healthcare worker with PCR-confirmed SARS-CoV-2 infection or an uninfected control (not recorded which).

This clonotype was counted ten times or more. The V call is TRBV25-1, the J call TRBJ2-1; TRBD2 matches 8 bases. Germline trimming cut 3 bases from V and 6 bases from J; bases unmatched to any gene: 7. This CDR3 is built from 15 residues. Germline V CDR1 and CDR2: MGHDK, SYGVNS. CDR3 region: CASSEGGLAGNEQFF. In DNA, the CDR3 is TGTGCCAGCAGTGAGGGAGGACTAGCCGGCAATGAGCAGTTCTTC.

The chain is built from TRBV30 and TRBJ2-7; D gene ambiguous. CDR3 length equals 12 residues. Trimming shortened V by 2 bases and J by 4 bases, and 9 bases separated the two germline ends. The V gene's germline CDR1 is GTSNPN and CDR2 SVGIG (reference sequence). Here the CDR3 reads CAWSSSFYEQYF. The CDR3 DNA follows: TGTGCCTGGAGTTCTTCATTTTACGAGCAGTACTTC. Full variable domain (rest looked up from reference TRBV30 and TRBJ2-7): SQTIHQWPATLVQPVGSPLSLECTVEGTSNPNLYWYRQAAGRGLQLLFYSVGIGQISSEVPQNLSASRPQDRQFILSSKKLLLSDSGFYLCAWSSSFYEQYFGPGTRLTVT.

This clonotype turned up a few times. The V call is TRBV7-9, the J call TRBJ2-5, with D unresolved. CDR3 length: 13 residues. The ends were cut back, 5 bases at V and 5 bases at J, with 12 bases in the middle. CDR1 and CDR2 (germline): SEHNR, FQNEAQ (reference sequence). CDR3 in amino acids: CASSLGIRETQYF. CDR3 nucleotides: TGTGCCAGCAGCCTCGGCATACGGGAGACCCAGTACTTC. The full variable domain, with the rest looked up from reference TRBV7-9 and TRBJ2-5, is DTGVSQNPRHKITKRGQNVTFRCDPISEHNRLYWYRQTLGQGPEFLTYFQNEAQLEKSRLLSDRFSAERPKGSFSTLEIQRTEQGDSAMYLCASSLGIRETQYFGPGTRLLVL.

The chain combines TRBV19 with TRBJ1-2; TRBD1 might be the D (5 bases). Germline V gives CDR1 LNHDA, CDR2 SQIVND (reference sequence). This CDR3 is built from 12 residues. V was cut by 7 bases and J by 6 bases, with 12 bases left in between. CDR3 DNA: TGTGCCAGTAACAGGACGGAACATGGCTACACCTTC. Encoded protein: CASNRTEHGYTF.

The rearrangement uses TRBV11-3 and TRBJ2-2; D is uncertain. The CDR3 contains 14 residues. The germline V gene has CDR1 SGHNT and CDR2 YENEEA. V lost 1 base and J 0 bases, leaving 3 bases between the germline ends. The CDR3 reads CASSLGSNTGELFF. Here the CDR3 DNA reads TGTGCCAGCAGCTTAGGCTCGAACACCGGGGAGCTGTTTTTT.

In this sample, this clonotype turned up a few times. The V and J genes are TRBV2 and TRBJ2-7, with a possible D match to TRBD1 (6 bases). The germline gives CDR1 SNHLY, CDR2 FYNNEI. The CDR3 extends over 13 amino acids. Trimming took 8 bases from V and 6 from J, leaving 17 bases between them. The CDR3 region is CASSLGVGGEQYF. DNA of the CDR3: TGTGCCAGCTCTCTTGGAGTAGGGGGCGAGCAGTACTTC.

This clonotype has only a few counts. The chain carries TRBV5-1 and TRBJ2-1; tentatively, D is TRBD2 (5 bases). The germline V and J ends were trimmed by 7 bases and 8 bases, with 16 bases remaining between them. The germline V gene has CDR1 SGHRS and CDR2 YFSETQ. CDR3 size: 13 residues. The CDR3 loop reads CASSYSGLDEQFF. Written as DNA, the CDR3 is TGCGCCAGCTCGTATTCTGGACTGGATGAGCAGTTCTTC.

This clonotype has a handful of counts. V is TRBV29-1 and J is TRBJ2-5, with D uncertain. V dropped 6 bases and J dropped 4 bases, with 12 bases sitting between them. The CDR3 has 12 amino acids. Germline CDR1 is SQVTM and CDR2 is ANQGSEA. CDR3 DNA: TGCAGCGTCGTATTAACCCGAGAGACCCAGTACTTC. This encodes CSVVLTRETQYF.

The gene calls are TRBV7-8 and TRBJ1-4, with D perhaps TRBD1 (5 bases). Germline CDR1 reads SGHVS; CDR2 reads FQNEAQ. The CDR3 extends over 14 amino acids. V was shortened by 5 bases and J by 5 bases, with 12 bases between the two germline ends. The CDR3 is CASSPRGRNEKLFF. The CDR3 DNA sequence: TGTGCCAGCAGCCCCCGGGGACGAAATGAAAAACTGTTTTTT.

The V and J genes are TRBV14 and TRBJ2-5, with 7 bases matching TRBD1. CDR1 is SGHDN, CDR2 FVKESK, per germline. Losses at the gene ends were 4 bases for V and 5 bases for J; bases not matched to a gene: 13. CDR3 size: 16 residues. Written as DNA, the CDR3 is TGTGCCAGCAGCCGACGAACAGGGGCGTTCGAGGAGACCCAGTACTTC. As protein: CASSRRTGAFEETQYF.

V and J are TRBV14 and TRBJ2-3, with 7 bases matching TRBD2. Germline-derived CDR1 and CDR2 are SGHDN and FVKESK. This CDR3 region has 15 residues. After removal of 5 bases from V and 3 bases from J, the junction contained 8 bases not matched to a gene. In DNA, the CDR3 is TGTGCCAGCAGCTACGGACTAGGCAGGACAGATACGCAGTATTTT. It yields the protein CASSYGLGRTDTQYF.

The V and J genes are TRBV29-1 and TRBJ2-2, with TRBD1 identical over 9 bases. With V trimmed by 2 bases and J by 7 bases, 8 bases remained unmatched. CDR1 is SQVTM and CDR2 is ANQGSEA in the germline V gene. The CDR3 loop spans 15 amino acids. The CDR3 reads CSVETRQGGGGELFF. In DNA form, the CDR3 reads TGCAGCGTTGAAACCCGACAGGGGGGTGGCGGGGAGCTGTTTTTT.

The chain uses TRBV30 and TRBJ2-1, with 8 nucleotides matching TRBD2. The CDR3 runs 16 residues. Trimming cost V 0 bases and J 4 bases; bases outside gene matches: 8. Germline CDR1 is GTSNPN and CDR2 is SVGIG (reference sequence). The DNA for the CDR3 is TGTGCCTGGAGTGTACGGGCTAGCGGGTCATACAATGAGCAGTTCTTC. Protein product: CAWSVRASGSYNEQFF. The full variable domain, with the rest looked up from reference TRBV30 and TRBJ2-1, is SQTIHQWPATLVQPVGSPLSLECTVEGTSNPNLYWYRQAAGRGLQLLFYSVGIGQISSEVPQNLSASRPQDRQFILSSKKLLLSDSGFYLCAWSVRASGSYNEQFFGPGTRLTVL.

This clonotype appeared many times. CDR3 sequence: CGTGERDPYEQYF. The CDR3 bases are TGTGGAACAGGAGAGCGGGACCCCTACGAGCAGTACTTC. The chain uses TRBV28 and TRBJ2-7, with 7 nucleotides matching TRBD2. The CDR3 runs 13 residues. Germline V lookup: CDR1 MDHEN, CDR2 SYDVKM.

This clonotype appeared many times. The chain joins TRBV27 to TRBJ2-3, with a tentative D call TRBD1 (5 bases). Per the germline V gene, CDR1 is MNHEY and CDR2 is SMNVEV (reference sequence). The ends were cut back, 4 bases at V and 5 bases at J, with 10 bases in the middle. CDR3 length: 13 residues. The CDR3 sequence: CASSSIGQDTQYF. In DNA form, the CDR3 reads TGTGCCAGCAGTTCTATAGGACAAGATACGCAGTATTTT.

In its sample, this clonotype was seen a few times. The chain has TRBV4-2 and TRBJ2-5, with 10 bases identical to TRBD2. The length of the CDR3 is 18 residues. Germline CDR1 LGHNA, CDR2 YNFKEQ. After removal of 0 bases from V and 1 base from J, the junction contained 8 bases not matched to a gene. This chain's CDR3 is CASSQDRGRLAGQETQYF. In DNA form, the CDR3 reads TGTGCCAGCAGCCAAGATCGGGGAAGACTAGCGGGCCAAGAGACCCAGTACTTC.

The chain has TRBV12-3 or TRBV12-4 and TRBJ1-1, with D hard to call. The V and J ends lost 3 bases and 6 bases respectively, with 14 bases between them. This CDR3 is built from 14 residues. The CDR3 spells CASSFRAGTSEAFF. CDR3 DNA sequence: TGTGCCAGCAGTTTTCGCGCGGGAACGTCTGAAGCTTTCTTT.

There are a few counts of this clonotype. The chain couples TRBV7-9 to TRBJ1-1; possible D gene TRBD1, 6 bases. From germline, CDR1 is SEHNR and CDR2 FQNEAQ (reference sequence). The CDR3 has 13 residues. V dropped 3 bases and J dropped 5 bases, with 10 bases sitting between them. CDR3 sequence (DNA): TGTGCCAGCAGCTTTGCCAGGGGAACTGAAGCTTTCTTT. Protein: CASSFARGTEAFF.